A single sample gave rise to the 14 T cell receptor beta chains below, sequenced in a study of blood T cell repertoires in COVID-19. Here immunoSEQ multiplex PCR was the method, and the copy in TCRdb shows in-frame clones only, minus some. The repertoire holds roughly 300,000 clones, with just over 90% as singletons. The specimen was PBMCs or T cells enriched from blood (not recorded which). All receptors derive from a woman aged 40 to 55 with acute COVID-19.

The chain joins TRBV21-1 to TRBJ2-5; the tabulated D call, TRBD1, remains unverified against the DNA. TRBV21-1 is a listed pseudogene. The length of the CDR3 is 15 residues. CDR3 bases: TGTGCCAGCAGCGGGGGACAGTCGTACCAAGAGACCCAGTACTTC. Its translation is CASSGGQSYQETQYF.

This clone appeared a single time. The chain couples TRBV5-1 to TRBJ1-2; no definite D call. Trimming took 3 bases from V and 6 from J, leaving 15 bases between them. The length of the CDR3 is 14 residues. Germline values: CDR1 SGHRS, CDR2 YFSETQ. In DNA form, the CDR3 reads TGCGCCAGCAGCTCATACGACATCAATGATGGCTACACCTTC. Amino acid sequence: CASSSYDINDGYTF.

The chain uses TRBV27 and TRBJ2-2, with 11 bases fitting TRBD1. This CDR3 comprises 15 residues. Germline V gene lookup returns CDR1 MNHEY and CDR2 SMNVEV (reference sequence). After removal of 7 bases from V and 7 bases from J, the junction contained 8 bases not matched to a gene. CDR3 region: CASKKGTGGFGELFF. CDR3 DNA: TGTGCCAGCAAAAAAGGGACAGGGGGGTTCGGGGAGCTGTTTTTT.

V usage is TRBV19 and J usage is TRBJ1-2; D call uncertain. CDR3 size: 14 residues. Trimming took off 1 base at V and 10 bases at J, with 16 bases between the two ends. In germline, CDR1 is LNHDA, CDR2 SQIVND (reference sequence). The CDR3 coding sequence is TGTGCCAGTAGTATAGGTTTGAGGGCTTGGGACTACACCTTC. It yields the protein CASSIGLRAWDYTF.

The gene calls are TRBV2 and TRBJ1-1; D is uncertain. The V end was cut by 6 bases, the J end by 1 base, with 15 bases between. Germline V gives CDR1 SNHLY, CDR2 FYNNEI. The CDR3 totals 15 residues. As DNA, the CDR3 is TGTGCCAGCAGCCCCCTGGGAGGGAGGAACACTGAAGCTTTCTTT. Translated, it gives CASSPLGGRNTEAFF.

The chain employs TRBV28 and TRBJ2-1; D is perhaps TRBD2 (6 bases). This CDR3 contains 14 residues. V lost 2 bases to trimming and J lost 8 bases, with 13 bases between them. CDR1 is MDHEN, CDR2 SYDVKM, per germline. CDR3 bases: TGTGCCAGCAGTTTACGCGGGGCAGGGTATGAGCAGTTCTTC. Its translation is CASSLRGAGYEQFF.

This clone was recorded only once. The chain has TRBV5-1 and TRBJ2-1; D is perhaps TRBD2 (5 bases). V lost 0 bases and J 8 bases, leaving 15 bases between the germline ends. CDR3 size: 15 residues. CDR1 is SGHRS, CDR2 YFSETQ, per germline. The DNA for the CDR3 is TGCGCCAGCAGCTTGGCCGGGGTTCATCAGCATGAGCAGTTCTTC. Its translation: CASSLAGVHQHEQFF. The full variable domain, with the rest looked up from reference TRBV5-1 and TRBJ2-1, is KAGVTQTPRYLIKTRGQQVTLSCSPISGHRSVSWYQQTPGQGLQFLFEYFSETQRNKGNFPGRFSGRQFSNSRSEMNVSTLELGDSALYLCASSLAGVHQHEQFFGPGTRLTVL.

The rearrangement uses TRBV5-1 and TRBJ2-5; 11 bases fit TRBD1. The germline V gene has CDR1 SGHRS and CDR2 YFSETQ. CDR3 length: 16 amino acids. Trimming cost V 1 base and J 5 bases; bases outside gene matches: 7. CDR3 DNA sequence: TGCGCCAGCAGCTTGCATCTCGGGACAGGGGGGGAGACCCAGTACTTC. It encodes CASSLHLGTGGETQYF.

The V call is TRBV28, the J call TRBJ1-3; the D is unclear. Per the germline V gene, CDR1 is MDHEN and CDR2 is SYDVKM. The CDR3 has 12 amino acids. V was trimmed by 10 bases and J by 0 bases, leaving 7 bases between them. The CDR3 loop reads CAIRGSGNTIYF. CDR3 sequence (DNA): TGTGCCATTCGGGGCTCTGGAAACACCATATATTTT.

CDR3 sequence reads: CASRNRGQHIAGNQPQHF. The CDR3 coding sequence is TGTGCCAGCAGGAACAGGGGGCAGCATATAGCGGGGAATCAGCCCCAGCATTTT. This chain links TRBV2 with TRBJ1-5; 9 bases map to TRBD1. The CDR3 is made up of 18 amino acids. Germline V gives CDR1 SNHLY, CDR2 FYNNEI. V lost 6 bases and J lost 4; bases outside the gene matches: 16. The whole variable domain, filled in from reference TRBV2 and TRBJ1-5, reads EPEVTQTPSHQVTQMGQEVILRCVPISNHLYFYWYRQILGQKVEFLVSFYNNEISEKSEIFDDQFSVERPDGSNFTLKIRSTKLEDSAMYFCASRNRGQHIAGNQPQHFGDGTRLSIL.

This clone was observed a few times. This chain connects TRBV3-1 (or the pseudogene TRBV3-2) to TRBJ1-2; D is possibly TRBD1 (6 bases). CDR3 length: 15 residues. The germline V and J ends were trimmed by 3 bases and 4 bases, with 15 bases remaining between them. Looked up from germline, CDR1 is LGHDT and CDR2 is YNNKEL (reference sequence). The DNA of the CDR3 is TGTGCCAGCAGCCACACAAGGGGGGGAATCTATGGCTACACCTTC. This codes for CASSHTRGGIYGYTF.

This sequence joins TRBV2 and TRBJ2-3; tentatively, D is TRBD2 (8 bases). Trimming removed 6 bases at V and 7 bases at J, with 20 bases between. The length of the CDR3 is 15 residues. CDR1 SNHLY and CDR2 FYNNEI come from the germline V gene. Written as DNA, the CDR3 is TGTGCCAGCAGCGCGGGAGGACAGGAAACGTATACGCAGTATTTT. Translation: CASSAGGQETYTQYF. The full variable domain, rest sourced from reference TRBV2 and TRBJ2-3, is EPEVTQTPSHQVTQMGQEVILRCVPISNHLYFYWYRQILGQKVEFLVSFYNNEISEKSEIFDDQFSVERPDGSNFTLKIRSTKLEDSAMYFCASSAGGQETYTQYFGPGTRLTVL.

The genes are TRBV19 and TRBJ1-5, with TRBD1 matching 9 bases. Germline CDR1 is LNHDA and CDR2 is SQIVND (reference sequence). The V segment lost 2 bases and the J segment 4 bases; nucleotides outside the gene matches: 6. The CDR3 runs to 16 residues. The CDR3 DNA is TGTGCCAGTAGTATATTCGGACAGGGGAGGAATCAGCCCCAGCATTTT. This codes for CASSIFGQGRNQPQHF.

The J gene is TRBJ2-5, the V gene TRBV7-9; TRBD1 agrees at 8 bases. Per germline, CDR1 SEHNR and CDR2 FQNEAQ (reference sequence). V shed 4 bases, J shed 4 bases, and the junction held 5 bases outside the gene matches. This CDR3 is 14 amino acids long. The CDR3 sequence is CASSSTTGGETQYF. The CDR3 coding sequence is TGTGCCAGCAGCTCCACTACAGGGGGAGAGACCCAGTACTTC. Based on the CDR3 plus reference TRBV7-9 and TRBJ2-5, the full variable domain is DTGVSQNPRHKITKRGQNVTFRCDPISEHNRLYWYRQTLGQGPEFLTYFQNEAQLEKSRLLSDRFSAERPKGSFSTLEIQRTEQGDSAMYLCASSSTTGGETQYFGPGTRLLVL.